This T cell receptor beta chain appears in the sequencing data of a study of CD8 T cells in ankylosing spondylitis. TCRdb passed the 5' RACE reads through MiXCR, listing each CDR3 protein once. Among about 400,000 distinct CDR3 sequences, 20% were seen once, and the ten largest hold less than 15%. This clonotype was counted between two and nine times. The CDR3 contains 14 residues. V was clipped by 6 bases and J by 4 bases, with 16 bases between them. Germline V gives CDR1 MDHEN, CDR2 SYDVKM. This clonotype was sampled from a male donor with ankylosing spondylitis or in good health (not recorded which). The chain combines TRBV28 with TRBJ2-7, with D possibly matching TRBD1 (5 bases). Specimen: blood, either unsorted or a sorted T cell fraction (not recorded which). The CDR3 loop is CASSLTTVRYEQYF. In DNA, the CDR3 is TGTGCCAGCAGCCTGACGACAGTTAGGTACGAGCAGTACTTC.